The entry that follows covers one T cell receptor beta chain sequence. The antigen it binds to is not known. One base away there is no much larger clone; base qualities are not given. This sample is drawn from a study of CD8+ T cells in alopecia areata (dated by TCRdb to 2017 to 2018). Context from the whole study: The treated patients, all with moderate-to-severe alopecia areata, were enrolled in an open-label pilot trial of oral tofacitinib given at 5 to 10 mg twice daily. Patients received tofacitinib for 6 to 18 months and were then followed off drug for 6 months to check for delayed response and recurrence. The study used high-throughput TCRbeta sequencing to examine T cell clonal expansion in alopecia areata, in both the C3H/HeJ mouse model and human patients. Scalp tissue and sorted CD4+ and CD8+ peripheral blood T cells from patchy and totalis/universalis alopecia areata patients and from healthy controls were covered by human TCRbeta sequencing. Tofacitinib-treated patients had biopsies at baseline and at 4 and 24 weeks of treatment, with a later scalp biopsy in several patients. Scalp clonality was compared among normal scalp (n=4), patchy alopecia areata scalp (n=8), and alopecia totalis/universalis scalp (n=8). The RNA source kit depended on sample type: the PAXgene miRNA kit for fixed scalp, the miRNeasy kit for PBMCs, and the RNeasy kit for mouse skin. TCRbeta CDR3 regions were amplified by immunoSEQ multiplex PCR with 35 Vbeta forward and 13 Jbeta reverse primers. Overall study results and their limits: Shared TCR sequences between patients were less evident than in mice, which may be partly attributable to HLA diversity in the patient population. Unlike mouse skin, where gammadelta T cells dominate, normal human skin contains resident alphabeta T cells that get sequenced too, which complicates analysis of the scalp TCR repertoire. Higher clonality and more expanded CD8+ clones were observed in lesional scalp than in normal scalp, particularly in alopecia totalis/universalis, a finding suggestive of antigenic drive.

Library creation used the immunoSEQ multiplex PCR assay. To provide template for TCR sequencing, every sample had RNA extracted and reverse transcribed into cDNA. SuperScript III was used to make first-strand cDNA, primed with a 2:1 mix of oligo-dT and random hexamers. A synthetic immune receptor repertoire was used to assess amplification bias, and residual bias was removed computationally. The published analysis was carried out like this. Raw reads were preprocessed to remove errors, and CDR3 was defined according to IMGT conventions as the region from the conserved cysteine to phenylalanine. Clonality was computed by normalizing Shannon entropy by log2 of the number of productive unique TCRs and subtracting the result from 1. Scalp TCRbeta sequences were cross-referenced with sorted blood CD4 and CD8 repertoires so that the CD4 or CD8 identity of scalp clones could be inferred. As stored in TCRdb, this immuneACCESS dataset retains in-frame rearrangements with V and J assigned. A fraction of the clones does not appear; measured against another copy, unresolved V genes explain less than half of the discrepancy, and the remainder lacks a known reason. That table is the source of V, J and clone size, and D and trimming were worked out from the DNA. In this sample the table shows about 180,000 clones, around three fifths of which occur a single time. In total, the top ten clones hold roughly 14% of the sample.

Per the germline V gene, LGHNT is the CDR1 and FRNRAP is the CDR2. The junction carries 12 bases between V and J, which are trimmed by 0 bases and 9 bases respectively. CDR3 length: 15 amino acids, cysteine to phenylalanine. The kept DNA is CDR3 alone, 45 bases in frame from the first base. The meaning of the sample's time point label: baseline before oral tofacitinib. Lesional scalp punch biopsies and peripheral blood were obtained from alopecia areata patients. PBMCs were separated by density centrifugation and stained for CD3, CD4 and CD8, after which CD4+ and CD8+ T cells were sorted on a FACSAria.

The TCR sequence derives from a human donor with alopecia areata. The input for sequencing was CD4+ T cells sorted from blood, taken at week 0. The chain employs TRBV12-5 and TRBJ1-6; TRBD1 is a weak D gene call, 6 bases matching. CDR3 reads: CASGLVQGGLSPLHF. DNA sequence: TGTGCTAGTGGTTTGGTACAGGGCGGCCTTTCACCCCTCCACTTT.